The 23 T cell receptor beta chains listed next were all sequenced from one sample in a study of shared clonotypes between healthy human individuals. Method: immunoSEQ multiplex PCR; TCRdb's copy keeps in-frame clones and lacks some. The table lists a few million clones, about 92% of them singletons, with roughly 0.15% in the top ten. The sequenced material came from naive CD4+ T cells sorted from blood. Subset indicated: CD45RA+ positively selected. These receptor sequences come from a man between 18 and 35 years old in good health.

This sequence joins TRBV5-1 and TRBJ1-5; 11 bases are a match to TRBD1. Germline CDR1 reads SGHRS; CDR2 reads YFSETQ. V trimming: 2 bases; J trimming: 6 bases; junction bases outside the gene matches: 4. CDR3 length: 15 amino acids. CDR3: CASSFGTGGSQPQHF. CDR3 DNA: TGCGCCAGCAGCTTCGGGACAGGGGGGAGTCAGCCCCAGCATTTT.

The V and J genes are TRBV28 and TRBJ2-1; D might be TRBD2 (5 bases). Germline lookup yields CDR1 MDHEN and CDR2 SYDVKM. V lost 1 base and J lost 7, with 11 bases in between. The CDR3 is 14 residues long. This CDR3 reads CASSLSGIRNEQFF. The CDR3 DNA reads TGTGCCAGCAGTTTATCGGGAATACGGAATGAGCAGTTCTTC.

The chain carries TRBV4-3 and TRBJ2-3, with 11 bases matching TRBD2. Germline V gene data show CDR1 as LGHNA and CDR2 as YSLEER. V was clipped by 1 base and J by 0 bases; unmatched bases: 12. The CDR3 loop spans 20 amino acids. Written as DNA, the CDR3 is TGCGCCAGCAGCCAAGGGGCGGTGACTAGCGGGACCACTAGCACAGATACGCAGTATTTT. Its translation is CASSQGAVTSGTTSTDTQYF.

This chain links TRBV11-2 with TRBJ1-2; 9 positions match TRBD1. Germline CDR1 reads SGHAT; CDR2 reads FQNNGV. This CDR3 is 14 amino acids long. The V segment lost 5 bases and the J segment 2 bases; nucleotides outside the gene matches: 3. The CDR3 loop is CASSEQGANYGYTF. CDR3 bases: TGTGCCAGCAGCGAACAGGGGGCGAACTATGGCTACACCTTC.

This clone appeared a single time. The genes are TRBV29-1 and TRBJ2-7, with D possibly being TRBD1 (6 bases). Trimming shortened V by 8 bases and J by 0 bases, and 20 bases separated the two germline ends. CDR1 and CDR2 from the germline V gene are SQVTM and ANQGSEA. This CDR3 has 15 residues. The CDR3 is CSLPGGRGNSYEQYF. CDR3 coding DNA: TGCAGCCTGCCCGGCGGCAGGGGAAACTCCTACGAGCAGTACTTC.

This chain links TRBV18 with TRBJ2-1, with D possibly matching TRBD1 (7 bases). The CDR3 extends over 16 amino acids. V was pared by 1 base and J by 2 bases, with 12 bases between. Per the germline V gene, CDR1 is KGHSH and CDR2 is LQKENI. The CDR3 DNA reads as TGTGCCAGCTCACCACTACAGGGGACTCCCTACAATGAGCAGTTCTTC. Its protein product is CASSPLQGTPYNEQFF.

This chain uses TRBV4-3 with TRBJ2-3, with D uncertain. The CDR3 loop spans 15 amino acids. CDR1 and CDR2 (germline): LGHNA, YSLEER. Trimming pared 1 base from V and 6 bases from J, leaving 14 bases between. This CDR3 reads CASSQGQSPGDTQYF. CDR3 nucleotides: TGCGCCAGCAGCCAAGGGCAATCCCCCGGGGATACGCAGTATTTT.

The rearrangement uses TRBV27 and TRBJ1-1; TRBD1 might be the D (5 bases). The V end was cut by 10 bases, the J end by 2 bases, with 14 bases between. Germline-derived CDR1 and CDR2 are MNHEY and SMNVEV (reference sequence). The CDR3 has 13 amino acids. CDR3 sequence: CATSGSINTEAFF. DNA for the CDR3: TGTGCCACTTCAGGGAGCATCAACACTGAAGCTTTCTTT.

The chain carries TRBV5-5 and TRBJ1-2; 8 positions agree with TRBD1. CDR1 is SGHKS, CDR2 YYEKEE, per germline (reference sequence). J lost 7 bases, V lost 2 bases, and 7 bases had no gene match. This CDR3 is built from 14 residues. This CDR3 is CASSFPGGLGGYTF. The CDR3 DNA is TGTGCCAGCAGCTTTCCAGGGGGCCTAGGTGGCTACACCTTC.

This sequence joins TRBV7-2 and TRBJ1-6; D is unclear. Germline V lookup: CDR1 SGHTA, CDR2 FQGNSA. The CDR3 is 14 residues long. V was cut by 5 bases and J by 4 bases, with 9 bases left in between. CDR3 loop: CASSGGGYNSPLHF. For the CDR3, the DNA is TGTGCCAGCAGCGGAGGAGGATATAATTCACCCCTCCACTTT.

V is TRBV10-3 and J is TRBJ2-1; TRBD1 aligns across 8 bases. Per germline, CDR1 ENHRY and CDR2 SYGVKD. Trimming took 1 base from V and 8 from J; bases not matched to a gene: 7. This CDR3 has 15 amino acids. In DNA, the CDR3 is TGTGCCATCAGTGAGTTGGGACAGGCCTTAGATGAGCAGTTCTTC. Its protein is CAISELGQALDEQFF.

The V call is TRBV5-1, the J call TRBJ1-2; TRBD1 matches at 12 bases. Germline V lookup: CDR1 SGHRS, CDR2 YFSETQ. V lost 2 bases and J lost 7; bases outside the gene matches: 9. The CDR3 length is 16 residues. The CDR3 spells CASSFQPGQGAGGYTF. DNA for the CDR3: TGCGCCAGCAGCTTTCAACCGGGACAGGGGGCCGGTGGCTACACCTTC.

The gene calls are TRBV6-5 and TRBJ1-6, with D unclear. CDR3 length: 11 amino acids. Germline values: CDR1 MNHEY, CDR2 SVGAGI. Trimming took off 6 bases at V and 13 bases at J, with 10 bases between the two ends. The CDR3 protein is CASSFLVPLHF. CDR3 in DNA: TGTGCCAGCAGCTTTTTAGTTCCCCTCCACTTT.

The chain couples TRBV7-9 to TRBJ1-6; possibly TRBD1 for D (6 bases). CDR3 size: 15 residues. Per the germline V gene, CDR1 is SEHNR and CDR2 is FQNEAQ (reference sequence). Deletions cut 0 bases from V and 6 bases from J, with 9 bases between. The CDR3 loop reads CASSLAADSNSPLHF. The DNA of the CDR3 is TGTGCCAGCAGCTTAGCGGCGGACAGTAATTCACCCCTCCACTTT.

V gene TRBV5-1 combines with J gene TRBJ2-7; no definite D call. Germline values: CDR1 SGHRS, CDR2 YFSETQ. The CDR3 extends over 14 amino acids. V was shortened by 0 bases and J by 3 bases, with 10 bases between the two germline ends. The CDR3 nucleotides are TGCGCCAGCAGCTTGGAGACGGAATACTACGAGCAGTACTTC. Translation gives CASSLETEYYEQYF. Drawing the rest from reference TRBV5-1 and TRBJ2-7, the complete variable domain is KAGVTQTPRYLIKTRGQQVTLSCSPISGHRSVSWYQQTPGQGLQFLFEYFSETQRNKGNFPGRFSGRQFSNSRSEMNVSTLELGDSALYLCASSLETEYYEQYFGPGTRLTVT.

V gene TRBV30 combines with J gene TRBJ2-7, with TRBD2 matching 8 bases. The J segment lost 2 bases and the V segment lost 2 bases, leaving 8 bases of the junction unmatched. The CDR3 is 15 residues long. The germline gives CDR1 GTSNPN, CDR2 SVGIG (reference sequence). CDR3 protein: CAWSHGGGSPYEQYF. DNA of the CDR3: TGTGCCTGGAGTCATGGCGGGGGGTCTCCCTACGAGCAGTACTTC.

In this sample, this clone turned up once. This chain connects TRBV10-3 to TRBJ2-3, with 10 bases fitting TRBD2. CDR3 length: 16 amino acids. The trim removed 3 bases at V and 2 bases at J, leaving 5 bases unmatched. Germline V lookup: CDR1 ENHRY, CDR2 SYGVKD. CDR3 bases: TGTGCCATCAGTGACCGGACTAGCGGCCACACAGATACGCAGTATTTT. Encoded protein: CAISDRTSGHTDTQYF.

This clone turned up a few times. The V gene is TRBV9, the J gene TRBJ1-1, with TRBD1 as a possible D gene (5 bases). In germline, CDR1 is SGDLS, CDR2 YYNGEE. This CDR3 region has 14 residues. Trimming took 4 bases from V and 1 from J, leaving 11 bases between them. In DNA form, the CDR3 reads TGTGCCAGCAGCCACGGGGCTACGAACACTGAAGCTTTCTTT. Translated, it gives CASSHGATNTEAFF.

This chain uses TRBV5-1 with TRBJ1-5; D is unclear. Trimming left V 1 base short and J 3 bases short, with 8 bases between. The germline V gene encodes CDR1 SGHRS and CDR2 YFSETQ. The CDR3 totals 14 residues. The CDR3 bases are TGCGCCAGCAGCTTGACGGGTCCCAATCAGCCCCAGCATTTT. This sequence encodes CASSLTGPNQPQHF. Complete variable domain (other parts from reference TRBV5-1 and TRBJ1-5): KAGVTQTPRYLIKTRGQQVTLSCSPISGHRSVSWYQQTPGQGLQFLFEYFSETQRNKGNFPGRFSGRQFSNSRSEMNVSTLELGDSALYLCASSLTGPNQPQHFGDGTRLSIL.

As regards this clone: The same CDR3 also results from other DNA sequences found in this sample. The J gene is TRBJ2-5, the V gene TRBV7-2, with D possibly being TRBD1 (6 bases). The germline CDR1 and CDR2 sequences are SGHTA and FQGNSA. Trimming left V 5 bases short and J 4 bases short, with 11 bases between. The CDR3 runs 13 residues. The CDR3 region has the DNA TGTGCCAGCAGCCCCAGGGGTAGAGAGACCCAGTACTTC. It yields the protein CASSPRGRETQYF.

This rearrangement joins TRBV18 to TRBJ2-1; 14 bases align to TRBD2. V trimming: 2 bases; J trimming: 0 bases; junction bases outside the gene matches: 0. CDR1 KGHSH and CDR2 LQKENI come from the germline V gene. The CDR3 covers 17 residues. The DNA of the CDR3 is TGTGCCAGCTCACCAGGGACTAGCGGGAGCTCCTACAATGAGCAGTTCTTC. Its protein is CASSPGTSGSSYNEQFF.

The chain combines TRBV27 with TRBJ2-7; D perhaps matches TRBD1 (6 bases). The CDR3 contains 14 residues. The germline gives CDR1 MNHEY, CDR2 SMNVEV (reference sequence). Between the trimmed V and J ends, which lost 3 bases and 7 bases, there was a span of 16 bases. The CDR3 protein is CASSFFGQGNEQYF. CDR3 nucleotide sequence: TGTGCCAGCAGTTTTTTTGGGCAGGGGAATGAGCAGTACTTC.

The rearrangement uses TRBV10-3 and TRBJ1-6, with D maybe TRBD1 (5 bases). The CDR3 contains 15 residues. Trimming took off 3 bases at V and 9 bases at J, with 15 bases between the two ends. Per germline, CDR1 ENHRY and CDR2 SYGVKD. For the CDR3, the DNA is TGTGCCATCAGTGAAGGGGAGGGTATTGGTTCACCCCTCCACTTT. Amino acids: CAISEGEGIGSPLHF.